The T cell receptor beta chain under discussion was sequenced for a study of PD-L1 blockade in urothelial cancer. Overall study results and limits: Expansion of tumor-associated blood clones at 3 weeks was greater in durable-benefit patients. Below-median pretreatment blood TCR clonality predicted better survival.

Using immunoSEQ multiplex PCR, the repertoire was profiled, and TCRdb retains in-frame clones only, with some absent. The sample lists around 21,000 clones, about 80% occurring once. The CDR3 is 15 amino acids. CDR1 is SEHNR, CDR2 FQNEAQ, per germline (reference sequence). The ends were cut back, 5 bases at V and 2 bases at J, with 13 bases in the middle. Time point specified: peripheral blood 6 weeks after treatment start. Metastatic or locally advanced urothelial carcinoma was present in the patients. The sample holds one count of this clone. Its antigen is as yet unknown. This TCR was recovered from a man in his fifties with urothelial cancer. The material was PBMCs, obtained around atezolizumab (anti-PD-L1) treatment. The V and J genes are TRBV7-9 and TRBJ1-5; D not certain. The chain's CDR3 is CASSAGSFGNQPQHF. The CDR3 nucleotides read TGTGCCAGCAGCGCCGGGTCGTTCGGCAATCAGCCCCAGCATTTT.